Listed here are 2 T cell receptor beta chains from one sample, sequenced in a study of cytomegalovirus exposure and HLA in healthy donors. The study ran its PCR with 60 Vbeta and 13 Jbeta primers. TCRdb keeps only in-frame clones here, not all; method: immunoSEQ multiplex PCR. The table records about 200,000 clones, around 86% of them present only once. Sample: PBMCs. These receptors were collected from a woman aged 40 to 55 in good health and CMV-seronegative.

This sequence joins TRBV19 and TRBJ1-1; a weak D match, TRBD1 (5 bases). This CDR3 comprises 18 residues. The germline CDR1 and CDR2 sequences are LNHDA and SQIVND (reference sequence). V lost 6 bases, J lost 10 bases, and 33 bases lay in between. CDR3 DNA: TGTGCCAGTAGCACTCCCCCGGCGGGGGTGAGAGGGAGAGGTGGAGCTTTCTTT. Translated, it gives CASSTPPAGVRGRGGAFF.

The rearrangement joins TRBV27 to TRBJ2-1, with unresolved D. The V end was cut by 2 bases, the J end by 6 bases, with 8 bases between. Germline CDR1 MNHEY, CDR2 SMNVEV (reference sequence). This CDR3 is 13 amino acids long. This chain's CDR3 is CASSLGSSNEQFF. The CDR3 DNA reads TGTGCCAGCAGTTTAGGTAGTTCCAATGAGCAGTTCTTC.